One and the same sample provided the 23 T cell receptor beta chains below, sequenced in a study of blood T cell repertoires in COVID-19. Measured with immunoSEQ multiplex PCR; TCRdb has only the in-frame clones, and not every one. The profile covers hundreds of thousands of clones, with approximately 91% appearing a single time and 1.4% to 1.5% taken by the ten largest. Sequences were obtained from PBMCs or T cells enriched from blood (not recorded which). Source of these receptors: a woman aged 18-29 years who had been exposed to COVID-19.

V is TRBV5-1 and J is TRBJ1-1, with a tentative D call TRBD1 (6 bases). The CDR3 runs to 15 residues. V lost 0 bases and J lost 1, with 10 bases in between. The germline V gene encodes CDR1 SGHRS and CDR2 YFSETQ. CDR3 sequence: CASSLDRVGNTEAFF. The CDR3 coding sequence is TGCGCCAGCAGCTTGGACAGGGTGGGGAACACTGAAGCTTTCTTT. The full variable domain, completed using reference TRBV5-1 and TRBJ1-1, is KAGVTQTPRYLIKTRGQQVTLSCSPISGHRSVSWYQQTPGQGLQFLFEYFSETQRNKGNFPGRFSGRQFSNSRSEMNVSTLELGDSALYLCASSLDRVGNTEAFFGQGTRLTVV.

The gene calls are TRBV19 and TRBJ1-5, with D uncertain. Looked up from germline, CDR1 is LNHDA and CDR2 is SQIVND (reference sequence). The CDR3 contains 14 residues. Trimming removed 7 bases at V and 5 bases at J, with 15 bases between. The CDR3: CASMMTGSDQPQHF. CDR3 DNA sequence: TGTGCCAGTATGATGACGGGTAGTGATCAGCCCCAGCATTTT.

Here the CDR3 reads CSVDGRGTQYF. In DNA form, the CDR3 reads TGCAGTGTGGACGGAAGGGGAACCCAGTACTTC. J is TRBJ2-5 and V is TRBV20-1; D is possibly TRBD1 (5 bases). The CDR3 contains 11 residues. Trimming removed 7 bases at V and 8 bases at J, with 14 bases between. CDR1 and CDR2 (germline): DFQATT, SNEGSKA (reference sequence).

This clone came up a few times. The V call is TRBV30, the J call TRBJ1-1, with D unclear. Germline V lookup: CDR1 GTSNPN, CDR2 SVGIG (reference sequence). Trimming pared 5 bases from V and 0 bases from J, leaving 13 bases between. The CDR3 is 14 amino acids. The CDR3 spells CAWGGSLMNTEAFF. In DNA, the CDR3 is TGTGCCTGGGGAGGGAGCCTTATGAACACTGAAGCTTTCTTT.

The V gene is TRBV9, the J gene TRBJ2-2, with 8 bases matching TRBD2. Germline trimming cut 7 bases from V and 3 bases from J; bases unmatched to any gene: 8. The CDR3 extends over 15 amino acids. CDR1 and CDR2 from the germline V gene are SGDLS and YYNGEE. The CDR3 nucleotides read TGTGCCAGCGGAGTTAGCGGGGCTGACACCGGGGAGCTGTTTTTT. It codes for CASGVSGADTGELFF.

This chain joins TRBV13 and TRBJ1-2; D not resolved. The CDR3 totals 14 residues. V shed 5 bases and J shed 1 base, with 11 bases lying between them. Germline lookup yields CDR1 PRHDT and CDR2 FYEKMQ (reference sequence). DNA of the CDR3: TGTGCCAGCAGCCCCCGGACTGATAACTATGGCTACACCTTC. The encoded protein is CASSPRTDNYGYTF.

The chain uses TRBV6-6 and TRBJ2-3; the D gene is possibly TRBD1 (5 bases). V was pared by 5 bases and J by 2 bases, with 11 bases between. This CDR3 has 14 residues. CDR1 and CDR2 from the germline V gene are MNHNY and SVGAGI (reference sequence). CDR3 sequence reads: CASSPRRVTDTQYF. Written as DNA, the CDR3 is TGTGCCAGCAGTCCCCGCAGGGTCACAGATACGCAGTATTTT.

This chain connects TRBV7-9 to TRBJ1-2; 7 bases align to TRBD1. The CDR3 runs to 16 residues. The V gene end was trimmed by 7 bases and the J gene end by 4 bases; junction bases not matched to a gene: 15. Germline V gene sequence: CDR1 SEHNR, CDR2 FQNEAQ (reference sequence). CDR3 coding DNA: TGTGCCAGCACCTCTAACCTCAAGGGACAGCGCTATGGCTACACCTTC. It codes for CASTSNLKGQRYGYTF.

Only one count was recorded for this clone. This chain uses TRBV28 with TRBJ1-1; 8 bases are shared with TRBD1. Germline CDR1 MDHEN, CDR2 SYDVKM. CDR3 length: 16 amino acids. Germline trimming cut 1 base from V and 1 base from J; bases unmatched to any gene: 5. For the CDR3, the DNA is TGTGCCAGCAGTTTATTCGCAGGGGGCGGGAACACTGAAGCTTTCTTT. Its translation is CASSLFAGGGNTEAFF.

In the case of this clone: Sequence at one end of the junction differs from germline and may be a read error. The chain recombines TRBV20-1 with TRBJ2-1; 7 bases align to TRBD2. Per the germline V gene, CDR1 is DFQATT and CDR2 is SNEGSKA (reference sequence). The length of the CDR3 is 10 residues. The CDR3: CSAPAGSLVF. Here the CDR3 DNA reads TGCAGTGCACCAGCGGGATCTTTGGTCTTC.

The CDR3 loop is CASSFDRTATNEKLFF. The CDR3, as DNA: TGTGCCAGCAGCTTCGACAGGACTGCAACTAATGAAAAACTGTTTTTT. The V gene is TRBV7-9, the J gene TRBJ1-4; D is possibly TRBD1 (6 bases). The germline gives CDR1 SEHNR, CDR2 FQNEAQ (reference sequence). V lost 3 bases and J 0 bases, leaving 11 bases between the germline ends. CDR3 length equals 16 residues.

This chain connects TRBV18 to TRBJ1-3; no firm D call. This CDR3 comprises 17 residues. CDR1 and CDR2 from the germline V gene are KGHSH and LQKENI. V was shortened by 3 bases and J by 0 bases, with 15 bases between the two germline ends. In DNA form, the CDR3 reads TGTGCCAGCTCACCCAGAGAGGGCCGAAGCTCTGGAAACACCATATATTTT. Residues: CASSPREGRSSGNTIYF.

This rearrangement joins TRBV11-2 to TRBJ2-1, with 9 bases matching TRBD2. The CDR3 runs 14 residues. The V and J ends lost 2 bases and 6 bases, in that order; junction bases with no gene match: 2. The germline V gene encodes CDR1 SGHAT and CDR2 FQNNGV. CDR3 protein: CASSLSSGTNEQFF. The CDR3 nucleotides are TGTGCCAGCAGCTTATCTAGCGGGACCAATGAGCAGTTCTTC.

This chain uses TRBV4-1 with TRBJ1-5; TRBD1 might be the D (5 bases). Trimming pared 2 bases from V and 4 bases from J, leaving 12 bases between. The CDR3 is 15 amino acids. CDR1 and CDR2 from the germline V gene are MGHRA and YSYEKL. The CDR3 coding sequence is TGCGCCAGCAGCCAAAAGGAGGAGGGGAATCAGCCCCAGCATTTT. Its translation: CASSQKEEGNQPQHF.

CDR3 amino acids: CASSTTRGFNEKLFF. CDR3 bases: TGTGCCAGCAGTACAACCAGGGGTTTCAATGAAAAACTGTTTTTT. The rearrangement joins TRBV28 to TRBJ1-4, with a tentative D call TRBD1 (6 bases). The length of the CDR3 is 15 residues. Germline assignment: CDR1 MDHEN and CDR2 SYDVKM. Trimming stripped 5 bases from V and 5 bases from J, with 15 bases between.

The V call is TRBV27, the J call TRBJ2-1; possible D gene TRBD1, 5 bases. Per the germline V gene, CDR1 is MNHEY and CDR2 is SMNVEV (reference sequence). The CDR3 extends over 13 amino acids. V shed 3 bases and J shed 7 bases, with 10 bases lying between them. CDR3 loop: CASSFGRANEQFF. For the CDR3, the DNA is TGTGCCAGCAGTTTCGGCAGGGCAAATGAGCAGTTCTTC.

This clone was seen once. V is TRBV28 and J is TRBJ1-5; D not resolved. The CDR3 has 15 amino acids. Looked up from germline, CDR1 is MDHEN and CDR2 is SYDVKM. V lost 3 bases and J lost 1, with 10 bases in between. This CDR3 is CASSFPPGSNQPQHF. In nucleotides, the CDR3 is TGTGCCAGCAGTTTTCCCCCGGGGAGCAATCAGCCCCAGCATTTT.

V gene TRBV7-8 combines with J gene TRBJ2-5; TRBD1 is a possible D gene (6 bases). Trimming stripped 2 bases from V and 1 base from J, with 14 bases between. This CDR3 region has 16 residues. Germline CDR1 and CDR2: SGHVS and FQNEAQ. CDR3 sequence: CASSLPRDTLQETQYF. DNA for the CDR3: TGTGCCAGCAGCTTACCCCGGGACACCCTCCAAGAGACCCAGTACTTC.

The chain links TRBV6-1 to TRBJ1-5; D is unresolved. The germline CDR1 and CDR2 sequences are MNHNS and SASEGT. The length of the CDR3 is 12 residues. The V end lost 2 bases, the J end lost 6 bases, and 5 bases lay between the germline ends. CDR3: CASSEYSQPQHF. The DNA for the CDR3 is TGTGCCAGCAGTGAATACTCTCAGCCCCAGCATTTT.

V and J are TRBV9 and TRBJ2-1, with D perhaps matching TRBD1 (5 bases). Germline-derived CDR1 and CDR2 are SGDLS and YYNGEE. Between the trimmed V and J ends, which lost 0 bases and 4 bases, there was a span of 8 bases. CDR3 length: 14 residues. This CDR3 is CASSVGREYNEQFF. CDR3 DNA sequence: TGTGCCAGCAGCGTAGGCAGGGAATACAATGAGCAGTTCTTC.

V usage is TRBV7-3 and J usage is TRBJ2-5, with TRBD2 matching over 7 bases. Germline assignment: CDR1 SGHTA and CDR2 FQGTGA. The CDR3 has 15 residues. The J segment lost 5 bases and the V segment lost 0 bases, leaving 6 bases of the junction unmatched. CDR3 coding DNA: TGTGCCAGCAGCTTAACTTTAGCGCGGGGGGAGACCCAGTACTTC. Protein sequence: CASSLTLARGETQYF.

This chain links TRBV24-1 with TRBJ2-4; perhaps TRBD2 as D (6 bases). V lost 3 bases and J lost 5, with 13 bases in between. The CDR3 covers 15 residues. Germline values: CDR1 KGHDR, CDR2 SFDVKD. The CDR3 region is CATSDPRGGENIQYF. CDR3 bases: TGTGCCACCAGTGATCCCCGTGGAGGGGAAAACATTCAGTACTTC.

The CDR3 sequence is CASSLQRSNQPQHF. Written as DNA, the CDR3 is TGTGCCAGCAGTTTACAGCGGAGCAATCAGCCCCAGCATTTT. This chain links TRBV28 with TRBJ1-5; D ambiguous. Germline assignment: CDR1 MDHEN and CDR2 SYDVKM. V shed 2 bases and J shed 1 base, with 6 bases lying between them. The CDR3 has 14 amino acids.